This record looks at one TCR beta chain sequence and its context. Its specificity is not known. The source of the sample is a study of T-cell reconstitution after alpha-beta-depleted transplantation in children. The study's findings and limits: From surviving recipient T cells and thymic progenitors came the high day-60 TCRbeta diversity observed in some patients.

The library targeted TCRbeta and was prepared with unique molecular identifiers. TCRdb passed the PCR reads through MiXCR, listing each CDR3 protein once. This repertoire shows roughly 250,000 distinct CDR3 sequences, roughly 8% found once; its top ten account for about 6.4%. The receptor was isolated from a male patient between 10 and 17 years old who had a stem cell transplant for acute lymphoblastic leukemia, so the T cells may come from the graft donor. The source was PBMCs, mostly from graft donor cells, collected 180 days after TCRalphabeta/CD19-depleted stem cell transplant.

The CDR3 spells CASKEGNTGELFF. The CDR3 DNA is TGTGCCAGCAAGGAGGGGAACACCGGGGAGCTGTTTTTT. The rearrangement links TRBV2 to TRBJ2-2; D possibly corresponds to TRBD2 (6 bases). CDR3 length: 13 amino acids. The germline V gene encodes CDR1 SNHLY and CDR2 FYNNEI. The V end lost 7 bases, the J end lost 1 base, and 7 bases lay between the germline ends.